A selection of T cell receptor beta chains follows, all from one sample in a study of cytotoxic CD8 clonotypes in ibrutinib-treated CLL. Only in-frame clones appear in the TCRdb table, and some are missing; sequencing was by immunoSEQ multiplex PCR. Among approximately 57,000 clones, 56% were seen once, and the ten largest hold roughly 22%. The material was PBMCs, obtained after 24 months of ibrutinib treatment. The source is a human donor with chronic lymphocytic leukemia. CDR3s include the opening cysteine and the closing phenylalanine or tryptophan. D genes are given only for firm matches. Not every row has a clone size; where given, it reads once, few, many or a size class.

CASSLAQGSGYGYTF,TGCGCCAGCAGCTTGGCCCAGGGTTCCGGCTATGGCTACACCTTC,-,TRBV5-1,TRBJ1-2,-,15
CASTPRGLDYNSPLHF,TGTGCCAGCACACCCCGGGGCCTAGACTATAATTCACCCCTCCACTTT,-,TRBV16,TRBJ1-6,few,16
CASSYSIVRDDEQYF,TGTGCCAGCAGTTACTCGATCGTTAGGGACGACGAGCAGTACTTC,-,TRBV6-5,TRBJ2-7,large,15
CASRFGTAKSGNTIYF,TGTGCCAGCAGATTTGGAACGGCAAAAAGTGGAAACACCATATATTTT,-,TRBV2,TRBJ1-3,few,16
CASSFGSLEQYF,TGTGCCAGCAGCTTCGGGAGCCTCGAGCAGTACTTC,-,TRBV11-2,TRBJ2-7,-,12
CASSGQGAISTEAFF,TGTGCCAGCAGTGGACAGGGGGCGATTAGCACTGAAGCTTTCTTT,TRBD1,TRBV6-1,TRBJ1-1,many,15
CASSLQGRPKETQYF,TGTGCCAGCAGTTTACAGGGGAGACCTAAGGAGACCCAGTACTTC,-,TRBV27,TRBJ2-5,-,15
CASSYSSSGNTIYF,TGTGCCAGCAGTTACTCCAGCTCTGGAAACACCATATATTTT,-,TRBV6-6,TRBJ1-3,many,14
CARSRMGWAFF,TGTGCCAGAAGCCGGATGGGGTGGGCTTTCTTT,-,TRBV5-3,TRBJ1-1,-,11
CASSRGRGTNEAFF,TGTGCCAGCAGCCGGGGTCGAGGAACCAATGAAGCTTTCTTT,-,TRBV7-8,TRBJ1-1,few,14
CAWSVTRAGGGYTF,TGTGCCTGGAGTGTAACCAGGGCAGGAGGGGGCTACACCTTC,-,TRBV30,TRBJ1-2,-,14
CASSPGYNEQFF,TGCGCCAGCAGCCCTGGTTACAATGAGCAGTTCTTC,-,TRBV5-1,TRBJ2-1,-,12
CASGQHYEQYF,TGTGCCAGCGGACAACACTACGAGCAGTACTTC,-,TRBV7-6,TRBJ2-7,-,11
CAISGTSGGSGELFF,TGTGCCATCAGTGGGACTAGCGGGGGAAGCGGGGAGCTGTTTTTT,TRBD2,TRBV10-3,TRBJ2-2,-,15
CASSPSQETQYF,TGTGCCAGCTCACCAAGCCAAGAGACCCAGTACTTC,-,TRBV18,TRBJ2-5,many,12
CAISEGGRADEQYF,TGTGCCATCAGTGAAGGCGGGAGGGCCGACGAGCAGTACTTC,TRBD2,TRBV10-3,TRBJ2-7,once,14
CASSPSSRDTQYF,TGTGCCAGCAGCCCTAGCAGCCGGGATACGCAGTATTTT,-,TRBV11-2,TRBJ2-3,-,13
CASGSSSEQFF,TGCGCCAGCGGGTCTAGTAGTGAGCAGTTCTTC,-,TRBV5-1,TRBJ2-1,-,11
CASSYDVPSDTGELFF,TGTGCCAGCAGTTACGATGTCCCTAGCGACACCGGGGAGCTGTTTTTT,-,TRBV6-5,TRBJ2-2,-,16
CAWSVRTSGRETQYF,TGTGCCTGGAGTGTACGGACTAGCGGGAGGGAGACCCAGTACTTC,TRBD2,TRBV30,TRBJ2-5,many,15